This T cell receptor beta chain is drawn from a study of TIL therapy for anti-PD-1-resistant metastatic lung cancer. Background on the study: Patients then received nivolumab; progressors got lymphodepletion, TIL and IL-2. Median tumor mutation burden was roughly 1.4 mutations per megabase.

The libraries were made with immunoSEQ v3. Libraries were sequenced to 2 million or so read pairs (survey) or roughly 4.5-6 million (deep). The table came from immunoSEQ multiplex PCR; TCRdb's copy has only in-frame clones and leaves some out. Counted here are tens of thousands of clones, about 79% occurring once; the ten biggest clones make up less than 8.5%. Germline V CDR1 and CDR2: SQVTM, ANQGSEA. Trimming took off 3 bases at V and 0 bases at J, with 2 bases between the two ends. The CDR3 contains 11 residues. This sample's time point: pre-treatment sample, taken before nivolumab and TIL therapy. Stage 4 NSCLC adults joined between late 2017 and early 2020.

This rearrangement joins TRBV29-1 to TRBJ1-1; the D is unclear. This sample comprised blood, obtained at baseline. The sequence derives from a person between 25 and 79 years old with non-small cell lung cancer. CDR3 DNA sequence: TGCAGCGTTGAGATGAACACTGAAGCTTTCTTT. Its protein is CSVEMNTEAFF.